This is a list of T cell receptor beta chains from one sample in a study of T-cell reconstitution after alpha-beta-depleted transplantation in children. One entry per CDR3 protein, called by TCRdb with MiXCR from the PCR reads. The sample lists 380,000 or so distinct CDR3 sequences, about an eighth seen once, with roughly 4.5% in the top ten. The sample was PBMCs, taken from the stem cell graft. The receptors derive from a human donor who donated a stem cell graft to a child with Fanconi anemia. CDR3s include the opening cysteine and the closing phenylalanine or tryptophan. Fields, in order: D gene, clone size, J gene, V gene, CDR3 DNA, CDR3 protein. A D gene is named only where the DNA matches it firmly. The size entry is marked missing in some rows and otherwise reads once, few, many or a size class.

d_call: NA; clone_size: many; j_call: TRBJ1-2; v_call: TRBV11-2; cdr3_nt: TGTGCCAGCAGCCCTAACGCCAGGGCTTACTATGGCTACACCTTC; cdr3_aa: CASSPNARAYYGYTF
d_call: NA; clone_size: few; j_call: TRBJ2-6; v_call: TRBV4-3; cdr3_nt: TGCGCCAGCAGCCAAGCCCCCCAGGGGTTAATCCTTGGGGCCAACGTCCTGACTTTC; cdr3_aa: CASSQAPQGLILGANVLTF
d_call: NA; clone_size: NA; j_call: TRBJ2-1; v_call: TRBV5-5; cdr3_nt: TGTGCCAGCAGCCTGGAGACAGATCTCACCTACAATGAGCAGTTCTTC; cdr3_aa: CASSLETDLTYNEQFF
d_call: NA; clone_size: few; j_call: TRBJ1-1; v_call: TRBV5-6; cdr3_nt: TGTGCCAGCAGCTTTTATTTCGGGGGAAACACTGAAGCTTTCTTT; cdr3_aa: CASSFYFGGNTEAFF
d_call: NA; clone_size: many; j_call: TRBJ2-1; v_call: TRBV7-2; cdr3_nt: TGTGCCAGCAGCTTGAAGGGGGGGATCCATGAGCAGTTCTTC; cdr3_aa: CASSLKGGIHEQFF
d_call: NA; clone_size: many; j_call: TRBJ1-6; v_call: TRBV7-2; cdr3_nt: TGTGCCAGCAGCTTATCGGGACCGGGAGAAATCAATTCACCCCTCCACTTT; cdr3_aa: CASSLSGPGEINSPLHF
d_call: NA; clone_size: NA; j_call: TRBJ2-7; v_call: TRBV6-2/TRBV6-3; cdr3_nt: TGTGCCAGCAGAAGCACAGTACACGAGCAGTACTTC; cdr3_aa: CASRSTVHEQYF
d_call: NA; clone_size: NA; j_call: TRBJ2-2; v_call: TRBV29-1; cdr3_nt: TGCAGCGTTGGGGCAGGACAGTGGCCCGGGAGCACCGGGGAGCTGTTTTTT; cdr3_aa: CSVGAGQWPGSTGELFF
d_call: NA; clone_size: few; j_call: TRBJ1-4; v_call: TRBV5-8; cdr3_nt: TGTGCCAGCAGCCCGGGGACATCCAATGAAAAACTGTTTTTT; cdr3_aa: CASSPGTSNEKLFF
d_call: NA; clone_size: NA; j_call: TRBJ2-2; v_call: TRBV3-1; cdr3_nt: TGTGCCAGCAGCCAAGAGACAGAGTCCTGGGACACCGGGGAGCTGTTTTTT; cdr3_aa: CASSQETESWDTGELFF
d_call: NA; clone_size: many; j_call: TRBJ1-1; v_call: TRBV5-1; cdr3_nt: TGCGCCAGCAGCGGACTCGCTGGGTCCACTGAAGCTTTCTTT; cdr3_aa: CASSGLAGSTEAFF
d_call: NA; clone_size: many; j_call: TRBJ2-3; v_call: TRBV28; cdr3_nt: TGTGCCAGCAGTCCTCCGGGACAAAATATGTATTTT; cdr3_aa: CASSPPGQNMYF
d_call: TRBD1; clone_size: NA; j_call: TRBJ1-2; v_call: TRBV12-3/TRBV12-4; cdr3_nt: TGTGCCAGCATTTCTCAGACAGGGGAGGGCTACACCTTC; cdr3_aa: CASISQTGEGYTF
d_call: NA; clone_size: few; j_call: TRBJ1-1; v_call: TRBV6-5; cdr3_nt: TGTGCCAGCAGGCGCGGGGGAACTGAAGCTTTCTTT; cdr3_aa: CASRRGGTEAFF
d_call: NA; clone_size: few; j_call: TRBJ2-7; v_call: TRBV6-6; cdr3_nt: TGTGCCAGCAGTTACTCGGAGGGCTACGAGCAGTACTTC; cdr3_aa: CASSYSEGYEQYF
d_call: TRBD2; clone_size: few; j_call: TRBJ2-3; v_call: TRBV20-1; cdr3_nt: TGCAGTGCTAGAGGAGCGGGAGAACCAGATACGCAGTATTTT; cdr3_aa: CSARGAGEPDTQYF
d_call: NA; clone_size: few; j_call: TRBJ1-5; v_call: TRBV7-2; cdr3_nt: TGTGCCAGCAGCCGAATTAGCAATCAGCCCCAGCATTTT; cdr3_aa: CASSRISNQPQHF
d_call: NA; clone_size: many; j_call: TRBJ1-1; v_call: TRBV28; cdr3_nt: TGTGCCAGCAGTTTTCAAAGTGCGGGTGAAGCTTTCTTT; cdr3_aa: CASSFQSAGEAFF
d_call: NA; clone_size: NA; j_call: TRBJ1-3; v_call: TRBV3-1; cdr3_nt: TGTGCCAGCAGCCAAGATCCGGGAAACACCATATATTTT; cdr3_aa: CASSQDPGNTIYF
d_call: TRBD1; clone_size: NA; j_call: TRBJ2-1; v_call: TRBV4-3; cdr3_nt: TGCGCCAGCAGCCAATGGGGGACAGGGGCCCCCAATGAGCAGTTCTTC; cdr3_aa: CASSQWGTGAPNEQFF
d_call: NA; clone_size: few; j_call: TRBJ2-2; v_call: TRBV9; cdr3_nt: TGTGCCAGCAGCGTAGCTATAAGTGGGCCGCTGAACACCGGGGAGCTGTTTTTT; cdr3_aa: CASSVAISGPLNTGELFF
d_call: NA; clone_size: few; j_call: TRBJ2-3; v_call: TRBV7-2; cdr3_nt: TGTGCCAGCAGCTTGGGACGGCCGGTTTACACAGATACGCAGTATTTT; cdr3_aa: CASSLGRPVYTDTQYF
d_call: NA; clone_size: NA; j_call: TRBJ1-3; v_call: TRBV27; cdr3_nt: TGTGCCAGCAGTCCCCGGGACACTTCTGGAAACACCATATATTTT; cdr3_aa: CASSPRDTSGNTIYF
d_call: NA; clone_size: NA; j_call: TRBJ1-5; v_call: TRBV12-3/TRBV12-4; cdr3_nt: TGTGCCAGCAGTTTAATGGAAGGGCAGCCCCAGCATTTT; cdr3_aa: CASSLMEGQPQHF
d_call: NA; clone_size: few; j_call: TRBJ1-3; v_call: TRBV9; cdr3_nt: TGTGCCAGCAGTGTCAGGGCGGCTGACTCTGGAAACACCATATATTTT; cdr3_aa: CASSVRAADSGNTIYF
d_call: TRBD1; clone_size: NA; j_call: TRBJ2-7; v_call: TRBV30; cdr3_nt: TGTGCCTGGAGTCCTACCGGGACAGGTATCTCCTACGAGCAGTACTTC; cdr3_aa: CAWSPTGTGISYEQYF
d_call: TRBD1; clone_size: NA; j_call: TRBJ2-7; v_call: TRBV6-2/TRBV6-3; cdr3_nt: TGTGCCACCAAAGGGAGCTCCGGGACAGGGGACTACGAGCAGTACTTC; cdr3_aa: CATKGSSGTGDYEQYF
d_call: TRBD1; clone_size: few; j_call: TRBJ2-3; v_call: TRBV3-1; cdr3_nt: TGTGCCAGCAGCCAAGATGGTACAGGGGGAGCAGATACGCAGTATTTT; cdr3_aa: CASSQDGTGGADTQYF
d_call: NA; clone_size: NA; j_call: TRBJ1-5; v_call: TRBV7-6; cdr3_nt: TGTGCCAGCAGCTTAGAAACGGAAGGTCAGCCCCAGCATTTT; cdr3_aa: CASSLETEGQPQHF
d_call: NA; clone_size: NA; j_call: TRBJ1-6; v_call: TRBV20-1; cdr3_nt: TGCAGTGCTAGACGCGGAGAGATAGGGTCACCCCTCCACTTT; cdr3_aa: CSARRGEIGSPLHF
d_call: NA; clone_size: NA; j_call: TRBJ1-6; v_call: TRBV3-1; cdr3_nt: TGTGCCAGCAGCCGCCAAAACTGGGGGAATTCACCCCTCCACTTT; cdr3_aa: CASSRQNWGNSPLHF
d_call: NA; clone_size: NA; j_call: TRBJ1-2; v_call: TRBV5-6; cdr3_nt: TGTGCCAGCAGCTTCGGATCACAACGTGGCTACACCTTC; cdr3_aa: CASSFGSQRGYTF
d_call: NA; clone_size: NA; j_call: TRBJ2-7; v_call: TRBV11-2; cdr3_nt: TGTGCCAGCAGCCCGAGCCCCACCTACGAGCAGTACTTC; cdr3_aa: CASSPSPTYEQYF
d_call: TRBD1; clone_size: many; j_call: TRBJ1-2; v_call: TRBV12-3/TRBV12-4; cdr3_nt: TGTGCCAGCAGTTTGGGGACAGGGGCTTATGGCTACACCTTC; cdr3_aa: CASSLGTGAYGYTF
d_call: NA; clone_size: NA; j_call: TRBJ1-1; v_call: TRBV7-8; cdr3_nt: TGTGCCAGCACCCTCCGTCAGAACACTGAAGCTTTCTTT; cdr3_aa: CASTLRQNTEAFF
d_call: TRBD2; clone_size: few; j_call: TRBJ2-2; v_call: TRBV20-1; cdr3_nt: TGCAGTGCTAGACGCCTCGGGGGGGCTCTGAATGGGGGGGAGCTGTTTTTT; cdr3_aa: CSARRLGGALNGGELFF
d_call: NA; clone_size: NA; j_call: TRBJ1-4; v_call: TRBV6-1; cdr3_nt: TGTGCCAGCAGCACCGGGACAAGCAATGAAAAACTGTTTTTT; cdr3_aa: CASSTGTSNEKLFF
d_call: TRBD1; clone_size: NA; j_call: TRBJ1-4; v_call: TRBV28; cdr3_nt: TGTGCCAGCATTACGGGTGGACAGGGTGGTGAAAAACTGTTTTTT; cdr3_aa: CASITGGQGGEKLFF
d_call: NA; clone_size: NA; j_call: TRBJ2-5; v_call: TRBV7-2; cdr3_nt: TGTGCCAGCAGCCCACCCGGAAGCCCCCTGTACTTC; cdr3_aa: CASSPPGSPLYF
d_call: TRBD2; clone_size: many; j_call: TRBJ2-5; v_call: TRBV15; cdr3_nt: TGTGCCACCAACCATCCTAGCGGGGGGGACCAAGAGACCCAGTACTTC; cdr3_aa: CATNHPSGGDQETQYF
d_call: NA; clone_size: NA; j_call: TRBJ1-2; v_call: TRBV30; cdr3_nt: TGTGCCTGGAGACCCGTTCGGGACTATGGCTACACCTTC; cdr3_aa: CAWRPVRDYGYTF
d_call: NA; clone_size: NA; j_call: TRBJ1-1; v_call: TRBV5-1; cdr3_nt: TGCGCCAGCAGCTTGGCATCAGGGTCGGAGGTGAACACTGAAGCTTTCTTT; cdr3_aa: CASSLASGSEVNTEAFF
d_call: NA; clone_size: NA; j_call: TRBJ2-2; v_call: TRBV7-9; cdr3_nt: TGTGCCGTCCTCCGGGACGCCACCGGGGAGCTGTTTTTT; cdr3_aa: CAVLRDATGELFF
d_call: TRBD1; clone_size: many; j_call: TRBJ1-1; v_call: TRBV2; cdr3_nt: TGTGCCAGCAGTGAATCCCGGGACAGGGGAGTTACTGAAGCTTTCTTT; cdr3_aa: CASSESRDRGVTEAFF
d_call: NA; clone_size: many; j_call: TRBJ1-1; v_call: TRBV30; cdr3_nt: TGTGCCTGGAGTGCACGGACCAACACTGAAGCTTTCTTT; cdr3_aa: CAWSARTNTEAFF
d_call: NA; clone_size: few; j_call: TRBJ1-5; v_call: TRBV6-2/TRBV6-3; cdr3_nt: TGTGCCAGCAGTTACTCGGCCAGCCCCAATCAGCCCCAGCATTTT; cdr3_aa: CASSYSASPNQPQHF
d_call: TRBD1; clone_size: few; j_call: TRBJ2-5; v_call: TRBV20-1; cdr3_nt: TGCAGTGCTAGAGACCACAGGGGTGACGAGACCCAGTACTTC; cdr3_aa: CSARDHRGDETQYF
d_call: TRBD2; clone_size: NA; j_call: TRBJ2-3; v_call: TRBV5-1; cdr3_nt: TGCGCCAGCGGACCTCAACTAGCGGGGGGGGGCGATACGCAGTATTTT; cdr3_aa: CASGPQLAGGGDTQYF
d_call: NA; clone_size: many; j_call: TRBJ2-2; v_call: TRBV6-5; cdr3_nt: TGTGCCAGCAGTTACAAGCGCGCCGGGGAGCTGTTTTTT; cdr3_aa: CASSYKRAGELFF
d_call: NA; clone_size: few; j_call: TRBJ2-5; v_call: TRBV20-1; cdr3_nt: TGCAGTGCTCCGGGACTCCTCGGGCGGGAGACCCAGTACTTC; cdr3_aa: CSAPGLLGRETQYF
d_call: TRBD2; clone_size: NA; j_call: TRBJ2-3; v_call: TRBV29-1; cdr3_nt: TGCAGCGTTGGACCTCTTGGTAGCGGGACCTTCGATACGCAGTATTTT; cdr3_aa: CSVGPLGSGTFDTQYF
d_call: NA; clone_size: NA; j_call: TRBJ1-5; v_call: TRBV12-3/TRBV12-4; cdr3_nt: TGTGCCAGCAGAAAAAGTACCGATCAGCCCCAGCATTTT; cdr3_aa: CASRKSTDQPQHF
d_call: NA; clone_size: few; j_call: TRBJ1-3; v_call: TRBV7-2; cdr3_nt: TGTGCCAGCAGCTTAGTCTCAACGACGATAAACACCATATATTTT; cdr3_aa: CASSLVSTTINTIYF